The present entry profiles one T cell receptor (beta chain) with its context. What it binds is not known. This sample is part of a study of T cells in Graves' hyperthyroidism and ophthalmopathy. General observations from the study: Blood samples included most of the expanded thyroid clonotypes exceeding 0.001. A model of 13 V-J features distinguished ophthalmopathy from stable hyperthyroidism.

Stable Graves' hyperthyroidism meant no ophthalmopathy progression within 18 months. The source of the PBMCs was roughly 10 ml of fresh peripheral blood. Using RNA transcripts as the source, TCR beta CDR3 regions were amplified. A set of HTBI primers served as the primers for a first-round RT-PCR of the TCR CDR3. MiXCR, run by TCRdb on the multiplex PCR reads, gives a single entry per CDR3 protein. The sample yields a few hundred thousand distinct CDR3 sequences, around a sixth seen once. CDR1 is DFQATT, CDR2 SNEGSKA, per germline (reference sequence). This CDR3 is 13 amino acids long. Trimming removed 6 bases from V and 7 bases from J; junction bases left unmatched: 12.

Sequencing was performed on blood. The chain links TRBV20-1 to TRBJ2-7, with 7 bases lining up with TRBD1. This receptor was taken from a young woman with Graves' hyperthyroidism. The CDR3 here is CSAPTGPLYEQYF. Written as DNA, the CDR3 is TGCAGTGCCCCGACAGGGCCATTATATGAGCAGTACTTC.